The 7 T cell receptor beta chains in this list originate from one sample, sequenced in a study of blood T cell repertoires in COVID-19. Data came from immunoSEQ multiplex PCR; TCRdb stores just in-frame clones and leaves some out. The table shows about 68,000 clones, with roughly 90% occurring only once. The material sequenced was peripheral blood. These receptors were obtained from a man in his forties or fifties with COVID-19, enrolled during active disease.

The chain has TRBV5-4 and TRBJ1-2; 8 bases line up with TRBD1. The J segment lost 4 bases and the V segment lost 4 bases, leaving 9 bases of the junction unmatched. The CDR3 length is 15 residues. Germline assignment: CDR1 SGHNT and CDR2 YYREEE (reference sequence). The CDR3 is CASSALRDRTYGYTF. CDR3 nucleotide sequence: TGTGCCAGCAGCGCCTTGAGGGACAGGACCTATGGCTACACCTTC.

In this sample, this clone turned up a few times. This chain connects TRBV5-4 to TRBJ1-1; a possible D gene is TRBD1 (5 bases). The CDR3 covers 15 residues. The V and J ends lost 5 bases and 2 bases respectively, with 16 bases between them. Germline V gene sequence: CDR1 SGHNT, CDR2 YYREEE (reference sequence). CDR3 in amino acids: CASSTGEWTNTEAFF. In DNA form, the CDR3 reads TGTGCCAGCAGTACCGGAGAGTGGACAAACACTGAAGCTTTCTTT.

The CDR3 DNA sequence: TGTGCCAGCAGCCTGCAACAGGGGGTTAGGGGCGGCTACACCTTC. Protein: CASSLQQGVRGGYTF. V usage is TRBV2 and J usage is TRBJ1-2; 8 bases line up with TRBD1. Germline V gives CDR1 SNHLY, CDR2 FYNNEI. The V segment lost 6 bases and the J segment 8 bases; nucleotides outside the gene matches: 14. This CDR3 region has 15 residues. The entire variable domain, with the rest obtained from reference TRBV2 and TRBJ1-2, is as follows: EPEVTQTPSHQVTQMGQEVILRCVPISNHLYFYWYRQILGQKVEFLVSFYNNEISEKSEIFDDQFSVERPDGSNFTLKIRSTKLEDSAMYFCASSLQQGVRGGYTFGSGTRLTVV.

The chain uses TRBV5-4 and TRBJ2-7; 9 positions match TRBD1. Germline trimming cut 3 bases from V and 6 bases from J; bases unmatched to any gene: 7. Germline loops: CDR1 SGHNT, CDR2 YYREEE (reference sequence). The CDR3 is 14 residues long. DNA of the CDR3: TGTGCCAGCAGCTCCGGGACAGGGCAGGTCGAGCAGTACTTC. Its translation is CASSSGTGQVEQYF.

This clone was recorded once. The chain is built from TRBV30 and TRBJ2-1; D may be TRBD2 (7 bases). This CDR3 is 14 amino acids long. The germline gives CDR1 GTSNPN, CDR2 SVGIG (reference sequence). V was shortened by 2 bases and J by 8 bases, with 16 bases between the two germline ends. The CDR3 region is CAWSMGGRLDEQFF. The CDR3 DNA is TGTGCCTGGAGTATGGGGGGGCGGTTGGATGAGCAGTTCTTC. Full variable domain (rest looked up from reference TRBV30 and TRBJ2-1): SQTIHQWPATLVQPVGSPLSLECTVEGTSNPNLYWYRQAAGRGLQLLFYSVGIGQISSEVPQNLSASRPQDRQFILSSKKLLLSDSGFYLCAWSMGGRLDEQFFGPGTRLTVL.

The V call is TRBV12-5, the J call TRBJ2-7; weak D call: TRBD1 (5 bases). V dropped 3 bases and J dropped 0 bases, with 6 bases sitting between them. The germline V gene has CDR1 LGHNT and CDR2 FRNRAP. CDR3 size: 13 residues. For the CDR3, the DNA is TGTGCTAGTGGTTTCAGGGACTCCTACGAGCAGTACTTC. As protein: CASGFRDSYEQYF.

V usage is TRBV2 and J usage is TRBJ2-7; a possible D gene is TRBD1 (6 bases). CDR1 is SNHLY, CDR2 FYNNEI, per germline. With 6 bases removed from V and 0 bases from J, the gap between germline ends came to 12 bases. CDR3 length: 14 residues. In nucleotides, the CDR3 is TGTGCCAGCAGACCCCAGGGGTCCTCCTACGAGCAGTACTTC. Its protein product is CASRPQGSSYEQYF.